The 10 T cell receptor beta chains below come from one sample, sequenced in a study of CD8 T cells in Susac syndrome (dated by TCRdb to the late 2010s). Libraries came from the immunoSEQ multiplex PCR assay. RNA was extracted using the RNeasy kit, and about 0.45 to 1 ug of the RNA was reverse transcribed with random hexamers. In-frame beta chains were kept once TCRdb had trimmed the public reads at Q25 with fastp and called clones with MiXCR. Rows are combined by CDR3 protein, so each entry shows the most common genes and DNA. The sample yields fewer than 350,000 distinct CDR3 sequences; roughly nine tenths were counted once. 0.065% of the sample is taken by the ten largest. Sequenced material: CD4+ T cells from PBMCs. The receptor set was obtained from a human donor with multiple sclerosis.

The count of this clonotype is one. The chain couples TRBV5-4 to TRBJ2-2; 14 bases map to TRBD2. Per germline, CDR1 SGHNT and CDR2 YYREEE (reference sequence). V was clipped by 3 bases and J by 5 bases; unmatched bases: 9. The CDR3 has 18 residues. CDR3 sequence (DNA): TGTGCCAGCAGCTCGGGAGGGACTAGCGGGAGAACAACCGGGGAGCTGTTTTTT. Translating gives CASSSGGTSGRTTGELFF.

CDR3 DNA: TGCAGCGTTGGACCGAGAAACTATGGCTACACCTTC. Protein: CSVGPRNYGYTF. The chain carries TRBV29-1 and TRBJ1-2; no clear D gene. Per the germline V gene, CDR1 is SQVTM and CDR2 is ANQGSEA. This CDR3 is built from 12 residues. The V end was cut by 4 bases, the J end by 2 bases, with 8 bases between.

The rearrangement uses TRBV19 and TRBJ2-5; unclear D gene. There are 13 residues in the CDR3. Germline-derived CDR1 and CDR2 are LNHDA and SQIVND (reference sequence). Trimming took 6 bases from V and 5 from J, leaving 13 bases between them. The CDR3 reads CASSLSPVETQYF. CDR3 in DNA: TGTGCCAGTAGCCTCTCCCCGGTGGAGACCCAGTACTTC.

The rearrangement uses TRBV28 and TRBJ2-7; D unresolved. The ends were cut back, 3 bases at V and 3 bases at J, with 18 bases in the middle. This CDR3 is built from 16 residues. The V gene's germline CDR1 is MDHEN and CDR2 SYDVKM. CDR3 sequence reads: CASSFASPRVNYEQYF. The CDR3 DNA is TGTGCCAGCAGTTTCGCCAGCCCCCGGGTCAACTACGAGCAGTACTTC.

V and J are TRBV9 and TRBJ2-5, with 15 bases lining up with TRBD2. Germline trimming cut 3 bases from V and 0 bases from J; bases unmatched to any gene: 6. CDR1 and CDR2 (germline): SGDLS, YYNGEE. This CDR3 comprises 18 residues. The CDR3, as DNA: TGTGCCAGCAGCGAGGGACTAGCGGGAGGCGCGGACCAAGAGACCCAGTACTTC. Translation gives CASSEGLAGGADQETQYF. The variable domain in full, with the rest retrieved from reference TRBV9 and TRBJ2-5, is DSGVTQTPKHLITATGQRVTLRCSPRSGDLSVYWYQQSLDQGLQFLIQYYNGEERAKGNILERFSAQQFPDLHSELNLSSLELGDSALYFCASSEGLAGGADQETQYFGPGTRLLVL.

The gene calls are TRBV30 and TRBJ2-3, with 14 bases aligning to TRBD2. V trimming: 5 bases; J trimming: 13 bases; junction bases outside the gene matches: 11. The CDR3 contains 14 residues. Germline CDR1 and CDR2: GTSNPN and SVGIG (reference sequence). DNA of the CDR3: TGTGCCTGGGGATTGGGACTAGCGGGGGCTCCGAAGTATTTT. It yields the protein CAWGLGLAGAPKYF.

This chain links TRBV2 with TRBJ2-5; 14 nucleotides align to TRBD2. Germline values: CDR1 SNHLY, CDR2 FYNNEI. The CDR3 has 17 amino acids. V was clipped by 6 bases and J by 1 base; unmatched bases: 7. The CDR3 is CASRGTSGSIPQETQYF. The CDR3 DNA sequence: TGTGCCAGCAGGGGGACTAGCGGGAGTATCCCCCAAGAGACCCAGTACTTC.

V and J are TRBV29-1 and TRBJ2-1; 10 nucleotides match TRBD2. J was trimmed by 7 bases and V by 7 bases; bases with no gene match: 13. Germline-derived CDR1 and CDR2 are SQVTM and ANQGSEA. The CDR3 loop spans 15 amino acids. CDR3: CSAPGVAGGRNEQFF. As DNA, the CDR3 is TGCAGCGCCCCGGGGGTAGCGGGAGGTAGGAATGAGCAGTTCTTC.

This clonotype has a single count. At one end, the junction sequence differs from germline, possibly due to a read error. The chain joins TRBV7-3 to TRBJ1-2; D perhaps matches TRBD1 (5 bases). The CDR3 is 13 residues long. Germline loops: CDR1 SGHTA, CDR2 FQGTGA. The DNA of the CDR3 is TGTGCCAGCAGCCCAGACAGTAACCATGGCTACACCTTC. It encodes CASSPDSNHGYTF.

To note about this clonotype: The conserved phenylalanine or tryptophan is not found at the CDR3 terminus, so this likely reflects a read error. The rearrangement joins TRBV29-1 to TRBJ1-2; perhaps TRBD1 as D (6 bases). This CDR3 has 12 residues. CDR1 is SQVTM, CDR2 ANQGSEA, per germline. V lost 6 bases, J lost 5 bases, and 13 bases lay in between. As DNA, the CDR3 is TGCAGCGTCAGGGAGGGGGATTATGGCTACACCCTC. Its protein product is CSVREGDYGYTL.